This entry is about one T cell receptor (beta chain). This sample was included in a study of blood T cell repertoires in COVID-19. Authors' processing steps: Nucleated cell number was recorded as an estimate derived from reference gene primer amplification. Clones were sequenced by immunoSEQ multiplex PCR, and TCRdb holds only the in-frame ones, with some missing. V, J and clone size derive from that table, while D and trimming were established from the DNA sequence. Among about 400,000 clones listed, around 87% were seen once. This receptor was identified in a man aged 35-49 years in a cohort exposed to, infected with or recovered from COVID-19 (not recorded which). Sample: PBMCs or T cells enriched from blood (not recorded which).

The CDR3 DNA reads TGCAGTGCTAGTGTCAGGGGTACGGAATCACCCCTCCACTTT. Translation: CSASVRGTESPLHF. The chain has TRBV20-1 and TRBJ1-6; a weak D match, TRBD1 (6 bases). The CDR3 is made up of 14 amino acids. The V gene lost 3 bases and the J gene lost 10 bases, with 16 bases spanning the gap. Germline V gives CDR1 DFQATT, CDR2 SNEGSKA (reference sequence).